The 21 T cell receptor beta chains below come from one sample, sequenced in a study of CD8 T cells in ankylosing spondylitis. TCRdb independently ran MiXCR on the 5' RACE reads; one entry per CDR3 protein. This sample has roughly 68,000 distinct CDR3 sequences, with about 6% found just once. Sequenced input: synovial fluid, either unsorted or a sorted T cell fraction (not recorded which). All receptors derive from a male donor with ankylosing spondylitis.

V gene TRBV6-1 combines with J gene TRBJ1-2, with a possible D match to TRBD1 (5 bases). This CDR3 region has 17 residues. Trimming stripped 0 bases from V and 0 bases from J, with 14 bases between. Germline V gene data show CDR1 as MNHNS and CDR2 as SASEGT. CDR3 loop: CASSEALGRLANYGYTF. CDR3 nucleotides: TGTGCCAGCAGTGAAGCCCTGGGGCGCCTCGCTAACTATGGCTACACCTTC.

The chain joins TRBV30 to TRBJ1-2; 9 bases match TRBD1. This CDR3 contains 19 residues. Looked up from germline, CDR1 is GTSNPN and CDR2 is SVGIG (reference sequence). V lost 3 bases, J lost 6 bases, and 23 bases stayed unmatched. The CDR3 sequence: CAWSDKRTGTGTTWDGYTF. The DNA of the CDR3 is TGTGCCTGGAGCGATAAAAGGACCGGGACAGGGACCACCTGGGATGGCTACACCTTC.

This clonotype showed up many times. V and J are TRBV7-2 and TRBJ2-7; D is perhaps TRBD2 (6 bases). From germline, CDR1 is SGHTA and CDR2 FQGNSA. This CDR3 is 15 amino acids long. V was pared by 0 bases and J by 3 bases, with 12 bases between. The CDR3 DNA follows: TGTGCCAGCAGCTTAGCGGTGCTAGCGCTCTACGAGCAGTACTTC. Amino acid sequence: CASSLAVLALYEQYF.

The rearrangement joins TRBV5-4 to TRBJ2-2; possible D gene TRBD1, 6 bases. V was trimmed by 1 base and J by 1 base, leaving 11 bases between them. Germline V CDR1 and CDR2: SGHNT, YYREEE (reference sequence). The CDR3 has 16 residues. CDR3 bases: TGTGCCAGCAGCTTGCCAGGGGTTGTGAACACCGGGGAGCTGTTTTTT. The encoded protein is CASSLPGVVNTGELFF.

This clonotype appeared a few times. V and J are TRBV28 and TRBJ1-4; no reliable D call. Trimming removed 6 bases from V and 5 bases from J, with 7 bases in between. Per the germline V gene, CDR1 is MDHEN and CDR2 is SYDVKM. This CDR3 region has 12 residues. The CDR3 is CASSLPNEKLFF. Here the CDR3 DNA reads TGTGCCAGCAGCCTCCCCAATGAAAAACTGTTTTTT.

This clonotype has ten or more counts. V gene TRBV28 combines with J gene TRBJ2-1; D possibly uses TRBD1 or TRBD2 (6 bases each). The V gene lost 8 bases and the J gene lost 5 bases, with 16 bases spanning the gap. This CDR3 comprises 14 residues. Per germline, CDR1 MDHEN and CDR2 SYDVKM. CDR3 residues: CASCVGGGHNEQFF. As DNA, the CDR3 is TGTGCCAGCTGCGTGGGGGGCGGTCACAATGAGCAGTTCTTC.

This clonotype was counted between two and nine times. V and J are TRBV5-1 and TRBJ1-4; D is unresolved. The CDR3 has 15 residues. CDR1 SGHRS and CDR2 YFSETQ come from the germline V gene. Trimming stripped 4 bases from V and 4 bases from J, with 14 bases between. CDR3 loop: CASSLQRNLNEKLFF. The CDR3 DNA is TGCGCCAGCAGCCTACAGCGGAATCTTAATGAAAAACTGTTTTTT.

The chain is built from TRBV28 and TRBJ2-7; D call uncertain. CDR3 length: 14 residues. Germline V gives CDR1 MDHEN, CDR2 SYDVKM. The germline V and J ends were trimmed by 2 bases and 3 bases, with 11 bases remaining between them. The chain's CDR3 is CASSLRIQIYEQYF. CDR3 DNA: TGTGCCAGCAGTTTACGGATACAGATCTACGAGCAGTACTTC. The full variable domain, in which reference TRBV28 and TRBJ2-7 provide the parts outside the CDR3, is DVKVTQSSRYLVKRTGEKVFLECVQDMDHENMFWYRQDPGLGLRLIYFSYDVKMKEKGDIPEGYSVSREKKERFSLILESASTNQTSMYLCASSLRIQIYEQYFGPGTRLTVT.

This clonotype has a count of ten or more. The rearrangement uses TRBV7-9 and TRBJ2-2; D remains unclear. Trimming took 5 bases from V and 6 from J, leaving 13 bases between them. The CDR3 consists of 14 residues. Germline V gene sequence: CDR1 SEHNR, CDR2 FQNEAQ (reference sequence). CDR3 DNA sequence: TGTGCCAGCAGCCCGTCACTCGCGTCCGGGGAGCTGTTTTTT. Its translation is CASSPSLASGELFF.

In its sample, this clonotype was seen many times. This chain uses TRBV7-3 with TRBJ2-5; 11 positions match TRBD2. V shed 5 bases, J shed 4 bases, and the junction held 9 bases outside the gene matches. The CDR3 covers 16 residues. CDR1 and CDR2 from the germline V gene are SGHTA and FQGTGA. The CDR3 region has the DNA TGTGCCAGCAGCCCCTCACTAGCGGGAGTGGGAGAGACCCAGTACTTC. Translating gives CASSPSLAGVGETQYF.

V is TRBV5-4 and J is TRBJ2-5, with D uncertain. The CDR3 contains 14 residues. The germline CDR1 and CDR2 sequences are SGHNT and YYREEE (reference sequence). V was shortened by 0 bases and J by 5 bases, with 11 bases between the two germline ends. This CDR3 reads CASSLEIGRETQYF. DNA for the CDR3: TGTGCCAGCAGCTTGGAAATAGGCCGTGAGACCCAGTACTTC.

At least ten counts were recorded for this clonotype. V gene TRBV11-3 combines with J gene TRBJ1-2; D is perhaps TRBD1 (5 bases). Per the germline V gene, CDR1 is SGHNT and CDR2 is YENEEA. V lost 2 bases and J lost 5, with 12 bases in between. There are 14 residues in the CDR3. CDR3 in amino acids: CASSLNRNVYGYTF. DNA for the CDR3: TGTGCCAGCAGCTTAAACAGGAATGTTTATGGCTACACCTTC.

CDR3 protein: CASMPCWETQYF. CDR3 sequence (DNA): TGCGCCAGCATGCCCTGTTGGGAGACCCAGTACTTC. V usage is TRBV23-1 and J usage is TRBJ2-5; D remains unclear. TRBV23-1 is flagged as an ORF with uncertain function. CDR3 size: 12 residues. V lost 7 bases and J lost 5, with 11 bases in between.

This clonotype was observed at least ten times. This chain connects TRBV28 to TRBJ1-3; maybe TRBD1 (5 bases). Deletions cut 6 bases from V and 4 bases from J, with 13 bases between. The V gene's germline CDR1 is MDHEN and CDR2 SYDVKM. The CDR3 has 14 residues. In DNA, the CDR3 is TGTGCCAGCAGCCCTCCGGGGGACGGAAACACCATATATTTT. It codes for CASSPPGDGNTIYF.

In this sample, this clonotype turned up a few times. The chain is built from TRBV9 and TRBJ1-6; no firm D call. V was pared by 2 bases and J by 5 bases, with 17 bases between. CDR1 SGDLS and CDR2 YYNGEE come from the germline V gene. The CDR3 has 17 amino acids. CDR3 coding DNA: TGTGCCAGCAGCGTCCGCCCTTTGGACGGTGATAATTCACCCCTCCACTTT. Translation gives CASSVRPLDGDNSPLHF. Using reference TRBV9 and TRBJ1-6 for the parts outside the CDR3, the full variable domain is DSGVTQTPKHLITATGQRVTLRCSPRSGDLSVYWYQQSLDQGLQFLIQYYNGEERAKGNILERFSAQQFPDLHSELNLSSLELGDSALYFCASSVRPLDGDNSPLHFGNGTRLTVT.

This clonotype appeared many times. V usage is TRBV11-2 and J usage is TRBJ1-1; no clear D. The germline V gene encodes CDR1 SGHAT and CDR2 FQNNGV. The CDR3 covers 13 residues. The ends were cut back, 7 bases at V and 0 bases at J, with 9 bases in the middle. The CDR3 DNA reads as TGTGCCAGCAATTCGGTCGTGAACACTGAAGCTTTCTTT. This translates into CASNSVVNTEAFF.

This chain uses TRBV12-3 or TRBV12-4 with TRBJ1-1, with D tentatively TRBD1 (6 bases). CDR3 length: 13 residues. The germline V and J ends were trimmed by 5 bases and 5 bases, with 12 bases remaining between them. CDR3 sequence (DNA): TGTGCCAGCAGTCTCCTCAGGGGAACTGAAGCTTTCTTT. Protein: CASSLLRGTEAFF.

This clonotype was detected a few times. The rearrangement links TRBV7-9 to TRBJ2-4, with D perhaps matching TRBD1 (5 bases). CDR1 and CDR2 from the germline V gene are SEHNR and FQNEAQ (reference sequence). The CDR3 sequence is 13 residues long. Trimming removed 7 bases at V and 6 bases at J, with 13 bases between. The CDR3 region is CASTRAERNIQYF. CDR3 DNA sequence: TGTGCCAGCACCAGGGCGGAGCGAAACATTCAGTACTTC.

V gene TRBV18 combines with J gene TRBJ2-7, with 9 bases that match TRBD2. The CDR3 totals 19 residues. V lost 5 bases, J lost 4 bases, and 21 bases stayed unmatched. Germline V gene sequence: CDR1 KGHSH, CDR2 LQKENI. This chain's CDR3 is CASSKVVGSVAGANYEQYF. CDR3 in DNA: TGTGCCAGCTCAAAGGTCGTGGGTAGCGTAGCGGGAGCTAATTACGAGCAGTACTTC.

In this sample, this clonotype turned up many times. The V call is TRBV28, the J call TRBJ2-1, with TRBD1 matching 7 bases. The junction had 16 bases not matched to a gene; V was cut back by 6 bases and J by 5 bases. This CDR3 region has 17 residues. Looked up from germline, CDR1 is MDHEN and CDR2 is SYDVKM. The DNA for the CDR3 is TGTGCCAGCAGCCAACTCAAGGCAGGGGGATTTGACAATGAGCAGTTCTTC. This codes for CASSQLKAGGFDNEQFF.

V and J are TRBV2 and TRBJ2-7; the match to TRBD2 covers 8 bases. Germline CDR1 reads SNHLY; CDR2 reads FYNNEI. The CDR3 has 13 amino acids. The CDR3 protein is CANKRGPLYEQYF. DNA of the CDR3: TGTGCTAATAAGCGGGGGCCCCTCTACGAGCAGTACTTC.